These T cell receptor beta chains were read from a single sample in a study of cytomegalovirus exposure and HLA in healthy donors. TCRdb's copy holds only in-frame clones and misses some; the assay was immunoSEQ multiplex PCR. Seen here are some 140,000 clones, roughly 78% observed once, and the top ten hold around 7%. The specimen sequenced was PBMCs. The origin of the receptors is a man in his forties in good health and CMV-seropositive. Both conserved end residues are part of each CDR3. D genes are given only for firm matches. Size tells how often a clone was seen (once, few, many) or the class of an expanded clone, and some rows leave it out.

clone_size	j_call	v_call	d_call	cdr3_length	cdr3_aa	cdr3_nt
once	TRBJ2-1	TRBV4-2	TRBD2	18	CASSQGNTGTSGDGEQFF	TGTGCCAGCAGCCAAGGTAACACCGGGACTAGCGGGGACGGTGAGCAGTTCTTC
NA	TRBJ2-1	TRBV6-5	TRBD2	15	CASTPPGLAGGEQFF	TGTGCCAGCACCCCACCGGGACTAGCGGGAGGCGAGCAGTTCTTC
few	TRBJ2-7	TRBV29-1	TRBD1	14	CSGSTGTGNYEQYF	TGCAGCGGCTCAACCGGGACAGGGAACTACGAGCAGTACTTC
NA	TRBJ2-2	TRBV2	TRBD2	15	CASSVLAGDTGELFF	TGTGCCAGCAGTGTTTTAGCGGGAGATACCGGGGAGCTGTTTTTT
NA	TRBJ1-1	TRBV5-1	TRBD1	13	CASRTGGLTEAFF	TGCGCCAGCAGGACAGGGGGCCTAACTGAAGCTTTCTTT
once	TRBJ2-1	TRBV27	TRBD2	15	CASSQGASGSDGQFF	TGTGCCAGCAGCCAAGGGGCTAGCGGGAGCGACGGGCAGTTCTTC
NA	TRBJ1-5	TRBV6-6	NA	15	CASSYSMPGNQPQHF	TGTGCCAGCAGTTACTCGATGCCAGGCAATCAGCCCCAGCATTTT
NA	TRBJ2-1	TRBV7-3	TRBD2	15	CASSLGSGRGREQFF	TGTGCCAGCAGCTTAGGAAGCGGGAGAGGGCGGGAGCAGTTCTTC
NA	TRBJ2-7	TRBV7-8	NA	13	CASRTPGGEEQYF	TGTGCCAGCAGGACCCCGGGCGGGGAGGAGCAGTACTTC
NA	TRBJ1-6	TRBV18	TRBD1	15	CASSPDRAVNSPLHF	TGTGCCAGCTCACCGGACAGGGCCGTTAATTCACCCCTCCACTTT
NA	TRBJ2-3	TRBV30	TRBD2	14	CACRRTSATDTQYF	TGTGCCTGCCGACGGACTAGCGCAACAGATACGCAGTATTTT
NA	TRBJ1-3	TRBV5-1	NA	16	CASSPNTGPLGNTIYF	TGCGCCAGCAGCCCTAACACAGGTCCACTTGGAAACACCATATATTTT
once	TRBJ1-2	TRBV6-5	TRBD1	14	CASSWGQQGSTYTF	TGTGCCAGCAGTTGGGGTCAACAGGGGTCGACCTACACCTTC
NA	TRBJ2-5	TRBV7-9	TRBD1	17	CASSLGDWDRGQETQYF	TGTGCCAGCAGCTTAGGGGATTGGGACAGGGGCCAAGAGACCCAGTACTTC
NA	TRBJ1-2	TRBV6-1	TRBD1	16	CASSDPHRGANYGYTF	TGTGCCAGCAGTGATCCACACAGGGGCGCTAACTATGGCTACACCTTC
NA	TRBJ1-2	TRBV6-1	NA	14	CASTKGQSYYGYTF	TGTGCCAGCACCAAAGGACAGTCCTACTATGGCTACACCTTC
NA	TRBJ2-7	TRBV5-1	TRBD1	16	CASSLGGTGGPYEQYF	TGCGCCAGCAGCTTGGGGGGAACAGGGGGGCCCTACGAGCAGTACTTC
NA	TRBJ2-7	TRBV5-4	TRBD1	13	CASSWDSFYEQYF	TGTGCCAGCAGCTGGGACAGCTTCTACGAGCAGTACTTC
few	TRBJ1-5	TRBV30	NA	16	CAWSTGQPYSNQPQHF	TGTGCCTGGAGCACTGGACAGCCGTATAGCAATCAGCCCCAGCATTTT
NA	TRBJ2-1	TRBV7-2	NA	17	CASSLVSTSSGYNEQFF	TGTGCCAGCAGCTTAGTTTCGACTTCCTCGGGCTACAATGAGCAGTTCTTC
few	TRBJ2-5	TRBV19	TRBD1	16	CASSRGQGLVQETQYF	TGTGCCAGTAGTAGGGGACAGGGCCTGGTCCAAGAGACCCAGTACTTC
once	TRBJ1-1	TRBV6-5	NA	15	CASSYSIAENTEAFF	TGTGCCAGCAGTTACTCGATTGCAGAGAACACTGAAGCTTTCTTT
NA	TRBJ2-7	TRBV6-5	TRBD1	14	CASRQNRGAYEQYF	TGTGCCAGCAGGCAGAACAGGGGAGCCTACGAGCAGTACTTC
NA	TRBJ1-2	TRBV11-2	NA	15	CASSLGGGLSRGYTF	TGTGCCAGCAGCTTAGGCGGAGGCCTCTCACGTGGCTACACCTTC
NA	TRBJ1-5	TRBV7-4	NA	15	CASSLVQGADQPQHF	TGTGCCAGCAGCTTAGTACAGGGAGCGGATCAGCCCCAGCATTTT
few	TRBJ2-7	TRBV28	NA	13	CASSLPGSYEQYF	TGTGCCAGCAGTTTACCGGGTTCCTACGAGCAGTACTTC
NA	TRBJ1-1	TRBV10-3	NA	12	CATGQMDTEAFF	TGTGCCACCGGACAGATGGACACTGAAGCTTTCTTT
NA	TRBJ2-7	TRBV27	NA	15	CASSLFPGQTYEQYF	TGTGCCAGCAGTTTATTCCCGGGACAAACCTACGAGCAGTACTTC
few	TRBJ1-2	TRBV6-5	NA	13	CASSDRDIYGYTF	TGTGCCAGCAGTGACCGGGACATCTATGGCTACACCTTC